The next 12 T cell receptor beta chains were all read from a single sample in a study of cytomegalovirus exposure and HLA in healthy donors. Both 60 Vbeta primers and 13 Jbeta primers went into the PCR. Method: immunoSEQ multiplex PCR; TCRdb's copy keeps in-frame clones and lacks some. The table has tens of thousands of clones, approximately 84% seen once; the top ten hold about 2.4%. The sequenced material came from PBMCs. The receptors originated from a woman aged 50 to 60 in good health and CMV-seronegative.

The chain recombines TRBV7-2 with TRBJ2-3; perhaps TRBD2 as D (7 bases). The germline V gene encodes CDR1 SGHTA and CDR2 FQGNSA. The V gene lost 7 bases and the J gene lost 7 bases, with 18 bases spanning the gap. The CDR3 is made up of 14 amino acids. The CDR3, as DNA: TGTGCCAGCACCCGCTTAGGGGGGGCAAATACGCAGTATTTT. It specifies CASTRLGGANTQYF. The variable domain in full, with the rest retrieved from reference TRBV7-2 and TRBJ2-3, is GAGVSQSPSNKVTEKGKDVELRCDPISGHTALYWYRQSLGQGLEFLIYFQGNSAPDKSGLPSDRFSAERTGGSVSTLTIQRTQQEDSAVYLCASTRLGGANTQYFGPGTRLTVL.

This clone was observed a handful of times. The V gene is TRBV11-2, the J gene TRBJ2-2; D remains unclear. V lost 1 base and J 4 bases, leaving 7 bases between the germline ends. The germline gives CDR1 SGHAT, CDR2 FQNNGV. The CDR3 spans 14 residues. CDR3 residues: CASSLGLITGELFF. CDR3 in DNA: TGTGCCAGCAGCTTAGGGCTGATCACCGGGGAGCTGTTTTTT.

This clone has only a few counts. The chain recombines TRBV7-2 with TRBJ2-1; 7 nucleotides line up with TRBD2. The CDR3 has 17 residues. In germline, CDR1 is SGHTA, CDR2 FQGNSA. V lost 4 bases, J lost 7 bases, and 16 bases stayed unmatched. CDR3 loop: CASSSLRTLAAGNEQFF. CDR3 nucleotides: TGTGCCAGCAGCTCCCTCCGGACTCTAGCGGCCGGGAATGAGCAGTTCTTC.

Comments on this clone: Distinct nucleotide sequences in the sample also encode this CDR3. The chain recombines TRBV27 with TRBJ2-1; 11 bases match TRBD2. V shed 3 bases, J shed 5 bases, and the junction held 3 bases outside the gene matches. There are 15 residues in the CDR3. CDR1 MNHEY and CDR2 SMNVEV come from the germline V gene (reference sequence). CDR3 region: CASSLGTSGNNEQFF. The CDR3 DNA is TGTGCCAGCAGTTTGGGGACTAGCGGAAACAATGAGCAGTTCTTC.

The CDR3 bases are TGTGCCAGCAGACCAGTCCCCCCGGACAGGAACTATGGCTACACCTTC. Its protein is CASRPVPPDRNYGYTF. This chain links TRBV28 with TRBJ1-2; 7 nucleotides match TRBD1. The CDR3 extends over 16 amino acids. Germline V gene sequence: CDR1 MDHEN, CDR2 SYDVKM. Germline trimming cut 6 bases from V and 2 bases from J; bases unmatched to any gene: 12.

This clone was recorded only once. The CDR3 sequence: CASSLFSGTGVSDTQYF. The CDR3 DNA follows: TGTGCCAGCAGTTTATTTAGTGGGACAGGGGTTTCTGATACGCAGTATTTT. The rearrangement joins TRBV27 to TRBJ2-3; 10 bases agree with TRBD1. The V gene's germline CDR1 is MNHEY and CDR2 SMNVEV (reference sequence). The CDR3 covers 17 residues. V dropped 1 base and J dropped 6; count of bases not matched to a gene: 10.

This clone was recorded once. V is TRBV5-8 and J is TRBJ2-2; 11 bases match TRBD1. Trimming at V came to 0 bases and at J to 5 bases, leaving 6 bases not matched to a gene. Germline V gene lookup returns CDR1 SGHTS and CDR2 YDEGEE. This CDR3 region has 17 residues. In DNA, the CDR3 is TGTGCCAGCAGCTTGGCCCTGGGACAGGGGGGAACCGGGGAGCTGTTTTTT. Its translation is CASSLALGQGGTGELFF.

The J gene is TRBJ2-1, the V gene TRBV5-5, with D hard to call. The CDR3 is 16 amino acids. V shed 4 bases and J shed 9 bases, with 23 bases lying between them. Germline assignment: CDR1 SGHKS and CDR2 YYEKEE (reference sequence). CDR3 loop: CASSPSASEALGEQFF. The CDR3 nucleotides are TGTGCCAGCAGCCCAAGTGCCAGCGAGGCCCTTGGTGAGCAGTTCTTC. Supplemented by reference TRBV5-5 and TRBJ2-1, the full variable domain reads DAGVTQSPTHLIKTRGQQVTLRCSPISGHKSVSWYQQVLGQGPQFIFQYYEKEERGRGNFPDRFSARQFPNYSSELNVNALLLGDSALYLCASSPSASEALGEQFFGPGTRLTVL.

V gene TRBV27 combines with J gene TRBJ2-1; TRBD2 matches 7 bases. V lost 0 bases, J lost 7 bases, and 9 bases stayed unmatched. The CDR3 is 16 residues long. The germline V gene encodes CDR1 MNHEY and CDR2 SMNVEV (reference sequence). CDR3 coding DNA: TGTGCCAGCAGTTTATCGCGGAGGGAGGGTGGAAATGAGCAGTTCTTC. Its protein is CASSLSRREGGNEQFF.

This chain joins TRBV18 and TRBJ2-1; 7 bases match TRBD1. Germline CDR1 KGHSH, CDR2 LQKENI. V was clipped by 3 bases and J by 0 bases; unmatched bases: 5. The CDR3 is made up of 16 amino acids. Written as DNA, the CDR3 is TGTGCCAGCTCACCCCTACAGGGGTTCTCCTACAATGAGCAGTTCTTC. This translates into CASSPLQGFSYNEQFF.

The chain recombines TRBV4-1 with TRBJ1-4, with TRBD1 as a possible D gene (5 bases). The germline V gene has CDR1 MGHRA and CDR2 YSYEKL. The V end was cut by 6 bases, the J end by 1 base, with 12 bases between. This CDR3 spans 15 amino acids. In DNA form, the CDR3 reads TGCGCCAGCAGTCCCAGGGCACTAACTAATGAAAAACTGTTTTTT. Translation: CASSPRALTNEKLFF.

This clone has a single count. This rearrangement joins TRBV2 to TRBJ2-2; D ambiguous. CDR1 is SNHLY and CDR2 is FYNNEI in the germline V gene. CDR3 length: 15 amino acids. Deletions cut 0 bases from V and 6 bases from J, with 11 bases between. As DNA, the CDR3 is TGTGCCAGCAGTGAAGCCCACTCTAAAGCCGGGGAGCTGTTTTTT. Protein product: CASSEAHSKAGELFF.